This TCR beta chain was obtained from a study of OX40 agonist ivuxolimab in advanced cancers. Overall study: Patients assigned to dose escalation were diagnosed with hepatocellular carcinoma, melanoma, renal cell or head and neck cancer. Patients were under 90% male with ages roughly 20 to 90, mean about 65.

CDR1 SGHTA and CDR2 FQGNSA come from the germline V gene. The CDR3 length is 13 residues. J gave up 1 base and V 6 bases, and 2 bases lay outside the gene matches. Libraries were prepared by immunoSEQ multiplex PCR; TCRdb keeps only in-frame clonotypes and omits some of them. Here the sample spans roughly 80,000 clones, almost 85% being singletons. As for this clone: Its antigen remains unknown.

Study outcomes and limitations: There was clonal expansion of CD4+ and CD8+ blood T cells by week 6 at 0.1 to 3.0 mg/kg.

Specimen: CD4+ or CD8+ T cells sorted from blood, collected in a trial of the OX40 agonist ivuxolimab. The receptor comes from an adult with an advanced solid tumor such as melanoma, head and neck, liver or kidney cancer. This chain uses TRBV7-2 with TRBJ1-2, with 7 positions matching TRBD1. The CDR3 DNA follows: TGTGCCAGCAGGACAGGGATTAACTATGGCTACACCTTC. It is translated as CASRTGINYGYTF.